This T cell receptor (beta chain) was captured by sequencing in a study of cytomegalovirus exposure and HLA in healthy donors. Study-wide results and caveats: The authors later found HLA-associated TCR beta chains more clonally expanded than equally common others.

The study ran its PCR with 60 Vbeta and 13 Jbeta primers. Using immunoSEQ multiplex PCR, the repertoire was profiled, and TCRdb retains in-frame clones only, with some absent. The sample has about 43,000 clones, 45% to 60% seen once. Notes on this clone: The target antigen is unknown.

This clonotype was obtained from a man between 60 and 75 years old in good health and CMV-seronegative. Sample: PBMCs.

As DNA, the CDR3 is TGTGCCAGCAGTGAAGGGAGGGGGACCCTCTACGAGCAGTACTTC. The encoded protein is CASSEGRGTLYEQYF. The chain links TRBV25-1 to TRBJ2-7; a weak D match, TRBD2 (7 bases). V dropped 2 bases and J dropped 3 bases, with 14 bases sitting between them. This CDR3 is 15 amino acids long. CDR1 MGHDK and CDR2 SYGVNS come from the germline V gene.